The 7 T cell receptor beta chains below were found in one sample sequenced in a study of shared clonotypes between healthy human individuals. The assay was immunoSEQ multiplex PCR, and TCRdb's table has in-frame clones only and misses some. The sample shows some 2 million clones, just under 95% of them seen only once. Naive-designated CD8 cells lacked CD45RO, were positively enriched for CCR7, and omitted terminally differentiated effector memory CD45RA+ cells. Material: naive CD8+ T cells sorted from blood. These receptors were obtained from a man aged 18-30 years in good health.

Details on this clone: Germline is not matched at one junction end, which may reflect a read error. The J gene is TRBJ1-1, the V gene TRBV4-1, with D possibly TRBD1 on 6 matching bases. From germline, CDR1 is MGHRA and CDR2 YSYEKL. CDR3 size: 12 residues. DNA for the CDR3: TGTGGATCAGGGACACCGGGACGGGAGGCTTTCTTT. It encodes CGSGTPGREAFF.

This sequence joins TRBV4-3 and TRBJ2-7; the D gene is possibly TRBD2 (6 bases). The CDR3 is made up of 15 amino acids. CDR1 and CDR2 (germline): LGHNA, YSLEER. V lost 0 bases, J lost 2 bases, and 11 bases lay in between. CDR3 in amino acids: CASSQEAGDTYEQYF. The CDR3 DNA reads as TGCGCCAGCAGCCAAGAAGCGGGCGATACCTACGAGCAGTACTTC.

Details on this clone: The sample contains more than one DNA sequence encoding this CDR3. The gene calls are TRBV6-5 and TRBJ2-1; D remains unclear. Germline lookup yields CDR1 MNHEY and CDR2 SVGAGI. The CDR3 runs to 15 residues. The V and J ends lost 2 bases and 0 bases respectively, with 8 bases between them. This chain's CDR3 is CASSYRESSYNEQFF. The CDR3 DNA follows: TGTGCCAGCAGTTACCGCGAGAGCTCCTACAATGAGCAGTTCTTC.

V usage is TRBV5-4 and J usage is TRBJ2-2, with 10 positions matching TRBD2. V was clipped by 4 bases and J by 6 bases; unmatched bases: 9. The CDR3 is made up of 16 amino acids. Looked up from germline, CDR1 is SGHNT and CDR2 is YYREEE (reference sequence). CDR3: CASSQVGLAVPGELFF. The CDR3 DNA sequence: TGTGCCAGCAGCCAGGTCGGACTAGCGGTTCCCGGGGAGCTGTTTTTT.

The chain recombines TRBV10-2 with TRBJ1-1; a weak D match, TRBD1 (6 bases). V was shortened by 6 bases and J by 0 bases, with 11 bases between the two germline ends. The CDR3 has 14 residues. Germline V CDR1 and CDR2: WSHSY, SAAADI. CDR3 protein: CASRMTGVNTEAFF. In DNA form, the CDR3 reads TGCGCCAGCAGGATGACAGGCGTGAACACTGAAGCTTTCTTT.

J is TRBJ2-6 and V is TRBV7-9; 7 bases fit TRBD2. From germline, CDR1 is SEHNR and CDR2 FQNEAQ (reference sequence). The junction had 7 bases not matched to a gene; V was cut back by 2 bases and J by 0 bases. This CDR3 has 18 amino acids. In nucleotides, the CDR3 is TGTGCCAGCAGCTTATTGGCTAGCGGCCTCTCTGGGGCCAACGTCCTGACTTTC. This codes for CASSLLASGLSGANVLTF.

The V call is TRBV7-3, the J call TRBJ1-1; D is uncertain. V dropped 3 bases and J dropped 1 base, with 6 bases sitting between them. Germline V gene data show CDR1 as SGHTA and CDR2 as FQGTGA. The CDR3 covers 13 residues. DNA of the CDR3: TGTGCCAGCAGCTTCAAAGGGAACACTGAAGCTTTCTTT. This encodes CASSFKGNTEAFF.